The table lists the clone carrying this T cell receptor (beta chain) with a few counts. The data are from a study of T-cell reconstitution after alpha-beta-depleted transplantation in children. The TCRbeta library incorporated unique molecular identifiers. TCRdb ran MiXCR on the PCR reads and lists one entry per CDR3 protein. The repertoire consists of roughly 200,000 distinct CDR3 sequences, with approximately 6.8% occurring once and the leading ten covering more than 2.5%. The V gene lost 4 bases and the J gene lost 3 bases, with 13 bases spanning the gap. CDR1 and CDR2 (germline): LNHDA, SQIVND (reference sequence). This CDR3 comprises 15 residues.

V is TRBV19 and J is TRBJ1-5; D perhaps matches TRBD1 (6 bases). The sequence was collected from a human donor who donated a stem cell graft to a child with Wiskott-Aldrich syndrome. This specimen was PBMCs from the stem cell graft donor, taken from the stem cell graft. CDR3 DNA: TGTGCCAGTAGTACCCTCGGACAGAACAATCAGCCCCAGCATTTT. This codes for CASSTLGQNNQPQHF.